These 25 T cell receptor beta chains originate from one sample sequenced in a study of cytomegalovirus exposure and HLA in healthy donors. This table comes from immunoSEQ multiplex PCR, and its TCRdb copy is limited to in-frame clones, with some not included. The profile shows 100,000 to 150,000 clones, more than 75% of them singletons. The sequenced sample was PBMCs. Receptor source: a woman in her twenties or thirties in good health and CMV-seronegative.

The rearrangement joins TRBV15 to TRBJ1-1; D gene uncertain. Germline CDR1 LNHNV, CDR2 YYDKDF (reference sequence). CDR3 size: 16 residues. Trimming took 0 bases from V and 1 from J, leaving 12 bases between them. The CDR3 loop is CATSRDLSRENTEAFF. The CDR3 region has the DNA TGTGCCACCAGCAGAGATCTTTCCCGGGAGAACACTGAAGCTTTCTTT.

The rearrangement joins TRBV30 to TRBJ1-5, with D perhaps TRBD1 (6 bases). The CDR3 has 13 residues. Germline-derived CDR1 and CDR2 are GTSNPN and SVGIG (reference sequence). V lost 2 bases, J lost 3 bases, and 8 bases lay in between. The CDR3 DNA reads TGTGCCTGGAGTCCGGGACACAATCAGCCCCAGCATTTT. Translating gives CAWSPGHNQPQHF. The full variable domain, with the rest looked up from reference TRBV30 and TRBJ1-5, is SQTIHQWPATLVQPVGSPLSLECTVEGTSNPNLYWYRQAAGRGLQLLFYSVGIGQISSEVPQNLSASRPQDRQFILSSKKLLLSDSGFYLCAWSPGHNQPQHFGDGTRLSIL.

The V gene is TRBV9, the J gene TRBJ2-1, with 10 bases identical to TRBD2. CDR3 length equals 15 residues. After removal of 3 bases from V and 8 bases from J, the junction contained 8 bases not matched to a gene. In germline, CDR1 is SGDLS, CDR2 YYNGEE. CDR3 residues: CASSAVLAGVHEQFF. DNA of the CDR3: TGTGCCAGCAGCGCCGTGCTAGCGGGGGTCCATGAGCAGTTCTTC. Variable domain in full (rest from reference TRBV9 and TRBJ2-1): DSGVTQTPKHLITATGQRVTLRCSPRSGDLSVYWYQQSLDQGLQFLIQYYNGEERAKGNILERFSAQQFPDLHSELNLSSLELGDSALYFCASSAVLAGVHEQFFGPGTRLTVL.

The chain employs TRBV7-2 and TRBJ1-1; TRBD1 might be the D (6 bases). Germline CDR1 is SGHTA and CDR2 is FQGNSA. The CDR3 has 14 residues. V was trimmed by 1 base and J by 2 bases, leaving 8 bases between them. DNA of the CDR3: TGTGCCAGCAGCTTAGACAGGGCTAACACTGAAGCTTTCTTT. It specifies CASSLDRANTEAFF.

The CDR3 DNA is TGTGCCAGCAGCCCTTGGCGACAGGGCACGGCAGATACGCAGTATTTT. This translates into CASSPWRQGTADTQYF. The V call is TRBV7-2, the J call TRBJ2-3, with 7 bases identical to TRBD1. J lost 4 bases, V lost 5 bases, and 12 bases had no gene match. Germline V gene data show CDR1 as SGHTA and CDR2 as FQGNSA. The length of the CDR3 is 16 residues.

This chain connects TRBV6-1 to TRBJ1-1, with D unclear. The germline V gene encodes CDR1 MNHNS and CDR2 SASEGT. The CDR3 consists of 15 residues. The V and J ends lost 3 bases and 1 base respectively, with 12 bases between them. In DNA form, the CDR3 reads TGTGCCAGCAGTGACCGGTGGAACAGGAACACTGAAGCTTTCTTT. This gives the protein CASSDRWNRNTEAFF.

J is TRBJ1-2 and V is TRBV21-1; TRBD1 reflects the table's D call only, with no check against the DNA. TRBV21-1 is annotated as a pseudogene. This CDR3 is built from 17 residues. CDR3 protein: CASSIRLQGDGFAGYTF. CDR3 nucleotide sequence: TGTGCCAGCAGCATAAGACTCCAGGGGGATGGTTTCGCTGGCTACACCTTC.

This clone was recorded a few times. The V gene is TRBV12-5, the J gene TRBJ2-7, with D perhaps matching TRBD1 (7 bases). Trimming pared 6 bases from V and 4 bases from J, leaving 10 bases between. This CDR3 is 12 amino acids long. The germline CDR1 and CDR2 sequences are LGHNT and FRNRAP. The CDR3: CASGPGGYEQYF. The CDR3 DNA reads TGTGCTAGTGGCCCAGGGGGGTACGAGCAGTACTTC.

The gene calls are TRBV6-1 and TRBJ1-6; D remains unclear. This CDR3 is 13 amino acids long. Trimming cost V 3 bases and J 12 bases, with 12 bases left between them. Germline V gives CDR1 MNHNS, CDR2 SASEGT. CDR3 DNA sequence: TGTGCCAGCAGTGACAGGCGTGAGAGACCCCTCCACTTT. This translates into CASSDRRERPLHF.

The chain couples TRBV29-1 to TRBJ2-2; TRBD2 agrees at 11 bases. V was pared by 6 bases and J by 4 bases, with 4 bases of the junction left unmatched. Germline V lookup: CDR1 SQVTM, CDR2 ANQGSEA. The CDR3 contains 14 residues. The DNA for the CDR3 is TGCAGCGTCGGGACTAGCGGACGCACCGGGGAGCTGTTTTTT. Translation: CSVGTSGRTGELFF.

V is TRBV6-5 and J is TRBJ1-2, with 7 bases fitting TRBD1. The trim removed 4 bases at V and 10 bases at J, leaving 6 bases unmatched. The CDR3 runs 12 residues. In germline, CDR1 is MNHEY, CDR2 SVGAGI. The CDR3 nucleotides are TGTGCCAGCAGTTCCGGACAGGCATCCTACACCTTC. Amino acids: CASSSGQASYTF.

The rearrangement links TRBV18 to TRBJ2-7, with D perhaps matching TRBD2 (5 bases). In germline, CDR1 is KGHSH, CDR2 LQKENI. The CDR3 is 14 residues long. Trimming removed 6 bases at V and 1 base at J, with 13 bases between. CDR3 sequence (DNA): TGTGCCAGCTCGAGAGCGCGGAGGTCCTACGAGCAGTACTTC. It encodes CASSRARRSYEQYF.

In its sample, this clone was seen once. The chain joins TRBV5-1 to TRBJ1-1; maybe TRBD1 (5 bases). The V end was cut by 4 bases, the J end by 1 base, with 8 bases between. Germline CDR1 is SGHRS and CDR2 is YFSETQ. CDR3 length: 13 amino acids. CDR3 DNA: TGCGCCAGCAGCCTCACAGGGAACACTGAAGCTTTCTTT. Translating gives CASSLTGNTEAFF.

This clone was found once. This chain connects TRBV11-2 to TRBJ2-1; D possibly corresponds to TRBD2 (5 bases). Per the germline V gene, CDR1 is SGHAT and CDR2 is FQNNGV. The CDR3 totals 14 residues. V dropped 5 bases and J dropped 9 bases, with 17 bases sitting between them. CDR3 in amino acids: CASSPAGLMGEQFF. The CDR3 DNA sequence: TGTGCCAGCAGCCCCGCCGGACTGATGGGTGAGCAGTTCTTC.

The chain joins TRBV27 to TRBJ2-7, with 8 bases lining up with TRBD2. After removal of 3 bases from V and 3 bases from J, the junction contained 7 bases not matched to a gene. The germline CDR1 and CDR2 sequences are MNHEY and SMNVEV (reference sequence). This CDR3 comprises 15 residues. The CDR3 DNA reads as TGTGCCAGCAGTTTGGGACGGGGGGGGAACTACGAGCAGTACTTC. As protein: CASSLGRGGNYEQYF.

The CDR3 DNA sequence: TGTGCCAGCACCCCCCCGGGGTTTGACACTGAAGCTTTCTTT. It codes for CASTPPGFDTEAFF. The V call is TRBV6-1, the J call TRBJ1-1; no firm D call. The CDR3 is 14 amino acids. Germline assignment: CDR1 MNHNS and CDR2 SASEGT. Trimming stripped 7 bases from V and 3 bases from J, with 15 bases between.

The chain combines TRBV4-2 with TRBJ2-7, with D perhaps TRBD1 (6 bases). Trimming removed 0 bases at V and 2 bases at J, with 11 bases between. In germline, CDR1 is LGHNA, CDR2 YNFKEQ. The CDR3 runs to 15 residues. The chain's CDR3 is CASSQELGAPYEQYF. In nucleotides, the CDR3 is TGTGCCAGCAGCCAAGAATTGGGGGCCCCCTACGAGCAGTACTTC.

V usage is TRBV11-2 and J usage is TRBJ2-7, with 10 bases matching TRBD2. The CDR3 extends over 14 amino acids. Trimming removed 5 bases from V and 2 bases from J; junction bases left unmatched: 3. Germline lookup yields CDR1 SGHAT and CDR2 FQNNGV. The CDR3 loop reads CASSQSGGAYEQYF. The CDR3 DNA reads TGTGCCAGCAGCCAGAGCGGGGGGGCCTACGAGCAGTACTTC.

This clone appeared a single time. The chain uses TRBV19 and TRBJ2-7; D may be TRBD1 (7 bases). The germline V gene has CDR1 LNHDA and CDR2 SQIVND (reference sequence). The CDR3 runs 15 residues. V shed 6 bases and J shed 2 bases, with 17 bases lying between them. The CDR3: CASSRQAGGPYEQYF. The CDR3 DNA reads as TGTGCCAGTAGCCGCCAGGCAGGGGGGCCCTACGAGCAGTACTTC. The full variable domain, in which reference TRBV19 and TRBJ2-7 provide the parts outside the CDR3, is DGGITQSPKYLFRKEGQNVTLSCEQNLNHDAMYWYRQDPGQGLRLIYYSQIVNDFQKGDIAEGYSVSREKKESFPLTVTSAQKNPTAFYLCASSRQAGGPYEQYFGPGTRLTVT.

For the CDR3, the DNA is TGTGCCAGCAGTTACACCAGCGGGGAGCTGTTTTTT. Amino acids: CASSYTSGELFF. The chain employs TRBV25-1 and TRBJ2-2; D not certain. Germline V lookup: CDR1 MGHDK, CDR2 SYGVNS. The CDR3 extends over 12 amino acids. Trimming removed 5 bases from V and 7 bases from J, with 8 bases in between.

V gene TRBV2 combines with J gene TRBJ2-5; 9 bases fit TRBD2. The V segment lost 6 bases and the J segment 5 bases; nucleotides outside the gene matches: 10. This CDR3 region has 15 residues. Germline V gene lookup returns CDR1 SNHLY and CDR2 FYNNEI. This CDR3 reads CASSLLAGGLETQYF. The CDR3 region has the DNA TGTGCCAGCAGCCTCCTGGCGGGGGGGCTTGAGACCCAGTACTTC.

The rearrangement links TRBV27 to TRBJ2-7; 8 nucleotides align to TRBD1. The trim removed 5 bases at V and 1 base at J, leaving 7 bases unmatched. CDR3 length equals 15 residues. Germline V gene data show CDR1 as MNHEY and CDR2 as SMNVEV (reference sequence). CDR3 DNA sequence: TGTGCCAGCAGTGGCCGGGACAGGAGATCCTACGAGCAGTACTTC. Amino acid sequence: CASSGRDRRSYEQYF.

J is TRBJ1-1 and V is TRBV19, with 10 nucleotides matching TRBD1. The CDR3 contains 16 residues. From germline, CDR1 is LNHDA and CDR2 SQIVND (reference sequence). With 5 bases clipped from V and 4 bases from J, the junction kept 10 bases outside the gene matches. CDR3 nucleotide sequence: TGTGCCAGTAGTTTGACAGGGGGCGCGTTGGGCACTGAAGCTTTCTTT. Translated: CASSLTGGALGTEAFF.

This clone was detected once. CDR3 amino acids: CASSVRSGGANEQFF. DNA of the CDR3: TGTGCCAGCAGCGTCAGGAGCGGGGGGGCTAATGAGCAGTTCTTC. The rearrangement joins TRBV9 to TRBJ2-1; 10 nucleotides align to TRBD2. V was pared by 2 bases and J by 7 bases, with 6 bases of the junction left unmatched. The CDR3 totals 15 residues. Per the germline V gene, CDR1 is SGDLS and CDR2 is YYNGEE.

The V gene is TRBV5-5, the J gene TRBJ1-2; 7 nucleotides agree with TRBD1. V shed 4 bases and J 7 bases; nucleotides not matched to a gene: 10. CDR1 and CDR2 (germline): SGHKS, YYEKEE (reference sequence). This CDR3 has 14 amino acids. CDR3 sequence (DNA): TGTGCCAGCAGCCTAATACAGGGGCGAGGTGGCTACACCTTC. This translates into CASSLIQGRGGYTF.